This is a list of T cell receptor beta chains from one sample in a study of T cells in narcolepsy. Sequencing was performed with immunoSEQ multiplex PCR; in TCRdb, only in-frame clones are kept and a portion is missing. In the table there are tens of thousands of clones, around 82% of which are singletons. Sequencing input: CD45RA- memory CD4+ T cells from PBMCs. The source is a human donor with narcolepsy. CDR3s include the opening cysteine and the closing phenylalanine or tryptophan. A D gene is named only where the DNA matches it firmly. Clone size is given for some rows only: seen once, a few or many times, or a class if the clone is expanded.

j_call	v_call	d_call	clone_size	cdr3_nt	cdr3_aa
TRBJ2-3	TRBV7-2	TRBD2	.	TGTGCCAGCAGCTTAGCAGCGGGGGGGACCACAGATACGCAGTATTTT	CASSLAAGGTTDTQYF
TRBJ2-7	TRBV29-1	TRBD2	.	TGCAGCGTAGCCGGGCGAGCGGGGGGGAAGAGAGAGCAGTACTTC	CSVAGRAGGKREQYF
TRBJ2-7	TRBV18	TRBD1	few	TGTGCCAGCTCACCGGGACAGGTATACGAGCAGTACTTC	CASSPGQVYEQYF
TRBJ1-1	TRBV4-2	.	.	TGTGCCAGCAGCCAAGTCGAGAACACTGAAGCTTTCTTT	CASSQVENTEAFF
TRBJ2-1	TRBV7-9	TRBD2	.	TGTGCCAGCAGCAAAAGCGGGGGGGTAAACAATGAGCAGTTCTTC	CASSKSGGVNNEQFF
TRBJ2-1	TRBV4-2	.	.	TGTGCCAGCAGCCAAGACATAGGACAGAGGAATGAGCAGTTCTTC	CASSQDIGQRNEQFF
TRBJ2-5	TRBV28	.	.	TGTGCCAGCAGTAGGGACTGGGGAGGGACCCAGTACTTC	CASSRDWGGTQYF
TRBJ1-1	TRBV7-7	.	.	TGTGCCAGCAGCGCGAAGGAGGGCACTGAAGCTTTCTTT	CASSAKEGTEAFF
TRBJ1-2	TRBV5-1	TRBD1	.	TGCGCCAGCAGTCCCGACAGGGCCCATAACTATGGCTACACCTTC	CASSPDRAHNYGYTF
TRBJ1-5	TRBV7-2	.	.	TGTGCCAGCAGCTTAGCTTATCCGGGTCAGCCCCAGCATTTT	CASSLAYPGQPQHF
TRBJ1-1	TRBV7-2	TRBD1	once	TGTGCCAGCAGCTTAGGGACAGGCGAAGCTTTCTTT	CASSLGTGEAFF
TRBJ1-1	TRBV27	.	.	TGTGCCAGCAGCGTCGACAGAGTGAACACTGAAGCTTTCTTT	CASSVDRVNTEAFF
TRBJ2-5	TRBV5-4	TRBD2	.	TGTGCCAGCAGCTCGGGACTAGCGGGGGGGCCGGGCGAGACCCAGTACTTC	CASSSGLAGGPGETQYF
TRBJ2-2	TRBV6-6	.	few	TGTGCCAGCAGTTACCCCCCGGGGGGCGGCGGGGAGCTGTTTTTT	CASSYPPGGGGELFF
TRBJ1-5	TRBV19	.	.	TGTGCCAGTAGTCAGGGAGTACGGCAGCCCCAGCATTTT	CASSQGVRQPQHF
TRBJ2-3	TRBV6-1	TRBD2	.	TGTGCCAGCAGCATGACTAGCGCCGTAGATACGCAGTATTTT	CASSMTSAVDTQYF
TRBJ1-2	TRBV7-9	TRBD1	few	TGTGCCAGCAGTCACACAGGGGGAGGCTACACCTTC	CASSHTGGGYTF
TRBJ2-1	TRBV5-5	.	.	TGTGCCAGCAGCCCTGTGGGACGGGGGTCCGAACCGCAGTTCTTC	CASSPVGRGSEPQFF
TRBJ1-3	TRBV19	.	once	TGTGCCAGTAGTATAGGTAGGAGGGATTCTGGAAACACCATATATTTT	CASSIGRRDSGNTIYF